The clone carrying this T cell receptor beta chain was recorded only once. Antigen: not known. TCRdb analysed the RT-PCR reads with MiXCR anew, one entry per CDR3 protein. The data show 800,000 to 1,000,000 distinct CDR3 sequences, about 20% seen once. The CDR3 length is 19 residues. Unmatched junction bases numbered 13, after V lost 0 bases and J lost 2 bases. Germline V gene lookup returns CDR1 MNHEY and CDR2 SVGAGI. These data originate in a study of response to subunit inactivated influenza vaccine. Study-wide results and limits: The study's authors posited that every seasonal influenza vaccination enlists few new T cells.

This clonotype originated in a man in his fifties who received an inactivated influenza vaccine. The chain recombines TRBV6-5 with TRBJ2-3; 8 nucleotides agree with TRBD2. Source: PBMCs from blood, taken more than 4 days after vaccination. CDR3 nucleotide sequence: TGTGCCAGCAGTTACTCCACACCCAGCTATAGCGGGAACACAGATACGCAGTATTTT. Translation: CASSYSTPSYSGNTDTQYF.